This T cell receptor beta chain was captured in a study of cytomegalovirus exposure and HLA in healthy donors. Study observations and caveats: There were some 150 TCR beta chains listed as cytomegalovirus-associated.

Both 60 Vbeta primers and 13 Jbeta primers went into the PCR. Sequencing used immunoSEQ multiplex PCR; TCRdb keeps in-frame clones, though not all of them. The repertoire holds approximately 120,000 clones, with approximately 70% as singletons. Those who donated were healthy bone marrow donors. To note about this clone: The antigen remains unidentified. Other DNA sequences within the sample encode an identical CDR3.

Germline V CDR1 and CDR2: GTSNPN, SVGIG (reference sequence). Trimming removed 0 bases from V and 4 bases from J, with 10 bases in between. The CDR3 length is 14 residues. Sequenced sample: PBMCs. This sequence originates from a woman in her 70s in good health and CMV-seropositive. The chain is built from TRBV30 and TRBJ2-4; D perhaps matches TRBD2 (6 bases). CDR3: CAWSVGGAKNIQYF. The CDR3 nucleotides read TGTGCCTGGAGTGTAGGCGGGGCTAAAAACATTCAGTACTTC.